A single sample is the source of the 5 T cell receptor beta chains below, sequenced in a study of cytomegalovirus exposure and HLA in healthy donors (dated by TCRdb to 2016 to 2017). Libraries came from the immunoSEQ multiplex PCR assay. For the multiplex PCR, a mixture combining 60 forward primers for TCR Vbeta segments and 13 reverse primers for TCR Jbeta segments was used. TCRdb provides this immuneACCESS table in a form limited to in-frame rearrangements. Some clones are lacking; in checked studies, under half of them reflect an unresolved V gene, and why the rest are absent is not known. Recorded for this sample are roughly 180,000 clones; over 70% of them occurred a single time. The ten top clones hold about 7% of the sample. What was sequenced was PBMCs. The receptors were sampled from a young man in good health and CMV-seropositive.

In DNA, the CDR3 is TGTGCCAGCAGTCACGGACAGGGGCTGAACACTGAAGCTTTCTTT. This codes for CASSHGQGLNTEAFF. This rearrangement joins TRBV6-5 to TRBJ1-1, with 9 bases that match TRBD1. The germline V gene has CDR1 MNHEY and CDR2 SVGAGI. Trimming at V came to 5 bases and at J to 0 bases, leaving 4 bases not matched to a gene. The CDR3 runs to 15 residues.

This clone appeared once. The CDR3 DNA reads as TGTGCCAGCAGTTTAAAAGGGGTATGGACTGAAGCTTTCTTT. Its protein is CASSLKGVWTEAFF. V gene TRBV28 combines with J gene TRBJ1-1, with D possibly matching TRBD1 (5 bases). The CDR3 length is 14 residues. Between the trimmed V and J ends, which lost 2 bases and 5 bases, there was a span of 12 bases. Germline V lookup: CDR1 MDHEN, CDR2 SYDVKM.

The V gene is TRBV19, the J gene TRBJ2-1; 11 bases are shared with TRBD2. The CDR3 runs 13 residues. Germline V gene lookup returns CDR1 LNHDA and CDR2 SQIVND (reference sequence). The V segment lost 9 bases and the J segment 3 bases; nucleotides outside the gene matches: 1. The CDR3 region is CASGTSGYNEQFF. Here the CDR3 DNA reads TGTGCCAGCGGGACTAGCGGCTACAATGAGCAGTTCTTC.

This clone has only one observation. This chain uses TRBV6-5 with TRBJ2-2; D may be TRBD1 (5 bases). The CDR3 spans 13 residues. The germline gives CDR1 MNHEY, CDR2 SVGAGI. V was pared by 2 bases and J by 6 bases, with 7 bases between. The CDR3 here is CASSYPRAGELFF. The CDR3, as DNA: TGTGCCAGCAGTTACCCCAGGGCCGGGGAGCTGTTTTTT.

The chain uses TRBV19 and TRBJ2-7; 7 positions match TRBD1. The CDR3 consists of 15 residues. Germline V CDR1 and CDR2: LNHDA, SQIVND (reference sequence). The J segment lost 1 base and the V segment lost 1 base, leaving 4 bases of the junction unmatched. The CDR3 reads CASSIAPGQSYEQYF. In DNA, the CDR3 is TGTGCCAGTAGTATAGCACCGGGACAGTCCTACGAGCAGTACTTC. The full variable domain, its missing parts supplied by reference TRBV19 and TRBJ2-7, is DGGITQSPKYLFRKEGQNVTLSCEQNLNHDAMYWYRQDPGQGLRLIYYSQIVNDFQKGDIAEGYSVSREKKESFPLTVTSAQKNPTAFYLCASSIAPGQSYEQYFGPGTRLTVT.